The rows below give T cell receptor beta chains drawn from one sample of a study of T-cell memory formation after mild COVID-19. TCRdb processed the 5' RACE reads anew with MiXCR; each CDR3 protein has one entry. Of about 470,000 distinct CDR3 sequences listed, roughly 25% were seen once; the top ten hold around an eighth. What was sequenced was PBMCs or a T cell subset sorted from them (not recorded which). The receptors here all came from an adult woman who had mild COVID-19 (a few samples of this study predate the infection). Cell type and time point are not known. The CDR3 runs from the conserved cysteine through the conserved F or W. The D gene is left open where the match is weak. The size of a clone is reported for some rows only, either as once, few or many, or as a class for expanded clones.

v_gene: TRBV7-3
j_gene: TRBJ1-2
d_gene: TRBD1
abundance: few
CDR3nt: TGTGCCAGCAGCCCACAGGGGACAGGCCCCTATGGCTACACCTTC
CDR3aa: CASSPQGTGPYGYTF

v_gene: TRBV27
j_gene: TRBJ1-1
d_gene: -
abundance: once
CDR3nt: TGTGCCAGCAGTGACCCCGGACAAGGGAACACTGAAGCTTTCTTT
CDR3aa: CASSDPGQGNTEAFF

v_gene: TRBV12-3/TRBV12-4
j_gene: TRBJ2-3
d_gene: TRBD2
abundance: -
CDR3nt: TGTGCCAGCAGTGACGGGACTAGCGGGCTAGATACGCAGTATTTT
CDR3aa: CASSDGTSGLDTQYF

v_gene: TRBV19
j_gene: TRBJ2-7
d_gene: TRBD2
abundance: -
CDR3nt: TGTGCCAGTAGTATAGTCGTGAGCGGGAGCTACGAGCAGTACTTC
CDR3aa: CASSIVVSGSYEQYF

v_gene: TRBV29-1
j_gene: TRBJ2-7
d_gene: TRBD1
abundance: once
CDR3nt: TGCAGCGTGGGGACAGGGGGGGACTACGAGCAGTACTTC
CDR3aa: CSVGTGGDYEQYF

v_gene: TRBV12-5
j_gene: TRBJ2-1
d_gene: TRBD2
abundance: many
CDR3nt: TGTGCTAGTGGTTTGGTATTGGGGGGGTCCTACAATGAGCAGTTCTTC
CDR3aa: CASGLVLGGSYNEQFF

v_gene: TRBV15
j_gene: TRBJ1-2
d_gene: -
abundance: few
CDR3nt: TGTGCCACCAGCAGAGGCATACAGGTATATGGCTACACCTTC
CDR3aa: CATSRGIQVYGYTF

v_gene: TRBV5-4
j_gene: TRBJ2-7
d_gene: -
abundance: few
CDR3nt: TGTGCCAGCAGCTTGGACGTAACGGCGGAGCAGTACTTC
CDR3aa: CASSLDVTAEQYF

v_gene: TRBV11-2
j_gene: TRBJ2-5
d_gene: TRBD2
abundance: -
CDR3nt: TGTGCCAGCAGCCCCCCGGGACTACACCAAGAGACCCAGTACTTC
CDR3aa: CASSPPGLHQETQYF

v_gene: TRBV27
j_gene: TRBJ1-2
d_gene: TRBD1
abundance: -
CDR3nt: TGTGCCAGCAGGTCTTCCGGGACAGGGGCTGGCTACACCTTC
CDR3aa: CASRSSGTGAGYTF

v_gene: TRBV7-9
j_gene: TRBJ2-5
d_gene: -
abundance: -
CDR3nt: TGTGCCAGCAGCCCAGCAGGAGCGGAGACCCAGTACTTC
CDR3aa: CASSPAGAETQYF

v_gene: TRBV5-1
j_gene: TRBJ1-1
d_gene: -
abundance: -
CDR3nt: TGCGCCAGCAGCTTGGAGGGAAGTCGATCCACTGAAGCTTTCTTT
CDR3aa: CASSLEGSRSTEAFF

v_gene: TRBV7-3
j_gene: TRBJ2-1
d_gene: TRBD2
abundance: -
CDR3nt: TGTGCCAGCAGCATAACCGGGACTAGTATCTACAATGAGCAGTTCTTC
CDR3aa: CASSITGTSIYNEQFF

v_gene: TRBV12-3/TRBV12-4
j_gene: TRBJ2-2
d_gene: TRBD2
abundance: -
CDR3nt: TGTGCCAGCAGTTTCCGGGGGGAGGGGGAGCTGTTTTTT
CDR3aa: CASSFRGEGELFF

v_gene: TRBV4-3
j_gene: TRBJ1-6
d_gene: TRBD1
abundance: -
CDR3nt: TGCGCCAGCAGTTGGACAGGGACAGGGGAGAATTCACCCCTCCACTTT
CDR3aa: CASSWTGTGENSPLHF

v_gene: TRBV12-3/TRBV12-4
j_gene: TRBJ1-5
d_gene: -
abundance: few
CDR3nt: TGTGCCAGCAGTTTGGCGGAGAAGATGGCCCAGCATTTT
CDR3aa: CASSLAEKMAQHF

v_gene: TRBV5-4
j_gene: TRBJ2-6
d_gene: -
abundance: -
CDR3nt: TGTGCCAGCAGCTTGGAGACTACGGGTGGGGCCAACGTCCTGACTTTC
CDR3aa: CASSLETTGGANVLTF

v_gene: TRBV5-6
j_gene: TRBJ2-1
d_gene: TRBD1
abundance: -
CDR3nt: TGTGCCAGCAGCTTTACCGACAGGGGGAGGGAGTTCTTC
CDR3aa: CASSFTDRGREFF

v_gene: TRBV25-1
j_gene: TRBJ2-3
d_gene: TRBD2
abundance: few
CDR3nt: TGTGCCAGCAGTAGAGCGGGGGGAAGCACAGATACGCAGTATTTT
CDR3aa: CASSRAGGSTDTQYF

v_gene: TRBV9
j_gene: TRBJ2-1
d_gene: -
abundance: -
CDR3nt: TGTGCCAGCAGCTCCGAAAGTAGCCTGATTGTGAACAATGAGCAGTTCTTC
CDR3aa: CASSSESSLIVNNEQFF

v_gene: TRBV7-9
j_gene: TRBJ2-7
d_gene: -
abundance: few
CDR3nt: TGTGCCAGCACCCTACGACGCGAGCAGTACTTC
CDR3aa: CASTLRREQYF

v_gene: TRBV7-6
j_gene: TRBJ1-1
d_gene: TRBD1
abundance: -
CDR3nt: TGTGCCAGCAGCCCCCAGATGGCAGGGGGTAACACTGAAGCTTTCTTT
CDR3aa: CASSPQMAGGNTEAFF

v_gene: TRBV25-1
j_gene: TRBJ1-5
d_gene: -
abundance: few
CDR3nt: TGTGCCAGCAGTGAGTTGAGGGCAGAACAGCCCCAGCATTTT
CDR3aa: CASSELRAEQPQHF

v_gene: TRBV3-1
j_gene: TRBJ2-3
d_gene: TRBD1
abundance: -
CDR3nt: TGTGCCAGCAGCCAAGATTTTTCGAGGGGGCGGCCAGATACGCAGTATTTT
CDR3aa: CASSQDFSRGRPDTQYF

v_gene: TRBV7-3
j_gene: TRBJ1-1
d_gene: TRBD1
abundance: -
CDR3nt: TGTGCCAGCAGCTGCCTAACGGGACAGGGGGCGATGAGGAACACTGAAGCTTTCTTT
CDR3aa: CASSCLTGQGAMRNTEAFF

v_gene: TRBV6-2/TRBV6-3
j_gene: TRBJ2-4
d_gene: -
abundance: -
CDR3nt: TGTGCCAGCAGCTCAAGATGGAGGGACATTCAGTACTTC
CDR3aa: CASSSRWRDIQYF